Each of the 29 T cell receptor beta chains below was sequenced from the same sample in a study of T cell repertoires in cytomegalovirus infection. MiXCR, run by TCRdb on the reads, gives a single entry per CDR3 protein. The table lists hundreds of thousands of distinct CDR3 sequences, about 9.2% of them singletons. Sequencing was carried out using PBMCs. These receptors were taken from a human donor in good health (CMV status not recorded). Some clones in this sample may be carry-over from other donors' samples.

This clonotype was counted at least ten times. The chain recombines TRBV4-1 with TRBJ2-1, with TRBD2 identical over 12 bases. CDR1 and CDR2 from the germline V gene are MGHRA and YSYEKL. Trimming cost V 8 bases and J 9 bases; bases outside gene matches: 14. The CDR3 is 16 amino acids. The CDR3 loop is CASGNWKLAGGGEQFF. DNA of the CDR3: TGCGCCAGCGGAAATTGGAAACTAGCGGGGGGAGGTGAGCAGTTCTTC.

This clonotype was recorded many times. V is TRBV29-1 and J is TRBJ1-1; D unresolved. Trimming left V 5 bases short and J 0 bases short, with 7 bases between. The germline V gene encodes CDR1 SQVTM and CDR2 ANQGSEA. The CDR3 extends over 12 amino acids. This CDR3 reads CSVRRLNTEAFF. The CDR3 coding sequence is TGCAGCGTTCGGCGCCTGAACACTGAAGCTTTCTTT.

This clonotype was observed a few times. This chain connects TRBV28 to TRBJ1-5; no clear D gene. V was cut by 6 bases and J by 5 bases, with 8 bases left in between. This CDR3 has 12 amino acids. The germline CDR1 and CDR2 sequences are MDHEN and SYDVKM. The CDR3 sequence is CASRILDQPQHF. DNA for the CDR3: TGTGCCAGCAGGATATTGGATCAGCCCCAGCATTTT.

This clonotype was detected ten times or more. V gene TRBV5-4 combines with J gene TRBJ2-1, with 7 bases that match TRBD2. The CDR3 is made up of 15 amino acids. Trimming removed 3 bases from V and 5 bases from J; junction bases left unmatched: 8. Germline assignment: CDR1 SGHNT and CDR2 YYREEE (reference sequence). The DNA for the CDR3 is TGTGCCAGCAGCTGGGGGGGACGCGGGAACAATGAGCAGTTCTTC. Translating gives CASSWGGRGNNEQFF.

This clonotype was found many times. The rearrangement uses TRBV7-2 and TRBJ2-5; TRBD1 matches 10 bases. Germline CDR1 reads SGHTA; CDR2 reads FQGNSA. This CDR3 region has 13 residues. V was clipped by 8 bases and J by 4 bases; unmatched bases: 4. This chain's CDR3 is CASCRDRGETQYF. For the CDR3, the DNA is TGTGCCAGCTGCCGGGACAGGGGAGAGACCCAGTACTTC.

This clonotype was found many times. The rearrangement links TRBV20-1 to TRBJ1-2; 9 nucleotides align to TRBD1. Unmatched junction bases numbered 2, after V lost 6 bases and J lost 0 bases. From germline, CDR1 is DFQATT and CDR2 SNEGSKA (reference sequence). The CDR3 is 13 residues long. The CDR3 reads CSAGQGTNYGYTF. Written as DNA, the CDR3 is TGCAGTGCGGGACAGGGTACTAACTATGGCTACACCTTC.

This clonotype was observed at least ten times. V usage is TRBV24-1 and J usage is TRBJ1-2, with D uncertain. This CDR3 is built from 14 residues. V shed 4 bases and J shed 4 bases, with 12 bases lying between them. The V gene's germline CDR1 is KGHDR and CDR2 SFDVKD. CDR3 sequence reads: CATSDDSRVYGYTF. The DNA for the CDR3 is TGTGCCACCAGTGACGACTCGAGGGTCTATGGCTACACCTTC.

This clonotype was detected ten times or more. The chain combines TRBV29-1 with TRBJ1-1; D not certain. The CDR3 is made up of 11 amino acids. Germline CDR1 is SQVTM and CDR2 is ANQGSEA. Trimming took 6 bases from V and 4 from J, leaving 9 bases between them. The CDR3 nucleotides read TGCAGCGTCCTCCGGCCCACTGAAGCTTTCTTT. Translated: CSVLRPTEAFF.

V usage is TRBV25-1 and J usage is TRBJ1-1; 7 nucleotides match TRBD1. The CDR3 covers 14 residues. The junction had 4 bases not matched to a gene; V was cut back by 2 bases and J by 4 bases. Germline CDR1 MGHDK, CDR2 SYGVNS. CDR3 sequence: CASSESAGGTEAFF. CDR3 DNA sequence: TGTGCCAGCAGTGAAAGCGCAGGGGGCACTGAAGCTTTCTTT. Variable domain in full (rest from reference TRBV25-1 and TRBJ1-1): EADIYQTPRYLVIGTGKKITLECSQTMGHDKMYWYQQDPGMELHLIHYSYGVNSTEKGDLSSESTVSRIRTEHFPLTLESARPSHTSQYLCASSESAGGTEAFFGQGTRLTVV.

The table lists this clonotype with many counts. The rearrangement links TRBV6-2 or TRBV6-3 to TRBJ2-7, with D maybe TRBD1 (6 bases). V was shortened by 0 bases and J by 0 bases, with 12 bases between the two germline ends. The CDR3 covers 16 residues. The germline CDR1 and CDR2 sequences are MNHEY and SVGEGT. This chain's CDR3 is CASSYSAGDSSYEQYV. The CDR3 region has the DNA TGTGCCAGCAGTTACTCGGCAGGGGATAGCTCCTACGAGCAGTACGTC.

The sample holds many counts of this clonotype. The chain combines TRBV7-8 with TRBJ2-3, with 9 bases matching TRBD2. CDR1 and CDR2 (germline): SGHVS, FQNEAQ. The CDR3 spans 14 residues. V dropped 1 base and J dropped 5; count of bases not matched to a gene: 1. CDR3 DNA: TGTGCCAGCAGCTTAGGAGCGGGGGGAGATACGCAGTATTTT. This sequence encodes CASSLGAGGDTQYF.

In this sample, this clonotype turned up once. The chain carries TRBV9 and TRBJ2-3, with 13 bases identical to TRBD2. The junction had 10 bases not matched to a gene; V was cut back by 0 bases and J by 0 bases. CDR3 size: 20 residues. Germline V gene data show CDR1 as SGDLS and CDR2 as YYNGEE. CDR3 nucleotide sequence: TGTGCCAGCAGCGTAGAAATCGGGACTAGCGGGGCTTTAAGCACAGATACGCAGTATTTT. Protein: CASSVEIGTSGALSTDTQYF.

This clonotype was counted at least ten times. CDR3 in DNA: TGTGCCAGCAGCACGGGGTACATGAACACTGAAGCTTTCTTT. Protein: CASSTGYMNTEAFF. The rearrangement joins TRBV7-9 to TRBJ1-1; D is uncertain. V lost 5 bases and J lost 0, with 10 bases in between. The CDR3 contains 14 residues. Germline lookup yields CDR1 SEHNR and CDR2 FQNEAQ (reference sequence).

Ten or more counts support this clonotype. This chain connects TRBV6-5 to TRBJ2-6; tentative D call: TRBD1 (6 bases). This CDR3 is built from 17 residues. Germline CDR1 reads MNHEY; CDR2 reads SVGAGI. Trimming removed 0 bases from V and 2 bases from J, with 11 bases in between. CDR3 nucleotide sequence: TGTGCCAGCAGTTACTCGGTCACAGGGACTGGGGCCAACGTCCTGACTTTC. Amino acid sequence: CASSYSVTGTGANVLTF.

This clonotype was found a few times. The chain has TRBV19 and TRBJ2-5, with D unclear. The germline CDR1 and CDR2 sequences are LNHDA and SQIVND (reference sequence). CDR3 length: 16 amino acids. V lost 6 bases and J 2 bases, leaving 19 bases between the germline ends. The CDR3 is CASSDLTEPLQETQYF. The CDR3 DNA follows: TGTGCCAGTAGCGATCTGACGGAACCTTTACAAGAGACCCAGTACTTC.

The V gene is TRBV20-1, the J gene TRBJ2-1; no reliable D call. Looked up from germline, CDR1 is DFQATT and CDR2 is SNEGSKA (reference sequence). The germline V and J ends were trimmed by 5 bases and 3 bases, with 17 bases remaining between them. This CDR3 spans 15 amino acids. The DNA of the CDR3 is TGCAGTGCTCCCACGTCCCCGATCGACTACAATGAGCAGTTCTTC. Its translation: CSAPTSPIDYNEQFF.

The rearrangement uses TRBV7-9 and TRBJ2-4, with TRBD2 matching over 8 bases. V gave up 3 bases and J gave up 4 bases; unmatched junction bases: 5. CDR1 and CDR2 from the germline V gene are SEHNR and FQNEAQ (reference sequence). There are 15 residues in the CDR3. In DNA, the CDR3 is TGTGCCAGCAGCTTTACCGGGACTAGGAAAAACATTCAGTACTTC. It is translated as CASSFTGTRKNIQYF.

This clonotype has a count of ten or more. This chain uses TRBV20-1 with TRBJ1-2, with TRBD1 matching 10 bases. V dropped 3 bases and J dropped 3; count of bases not matched to a gene: 7. The CDR3 has 15 residues. Per germline, CDR1 DFQATT and CDR2 SNEGSKA (reference sequence). The DNA of the CDR3 is TGCAGTGCTAGCCCGACAGGGGGCGCGGACTATGGCTACACCTTC. Amino acid sequence: CSASPTGGADYGYTF.

Remarks on this clonotype: One base away lies a much larger clone, so this may be a sequencing read error. V gene TRBV18 combines with J gene TRBJ2-2, with TRBD2 identical over 8 bases. The CDR3 is 14 amino acids. Germline-derived CDR1 and CDR2 are KGHSH and LQKENI. The CDR3: CASSPPGLVGERFF. The CDR3 DNA sequence: TGTGCCAGCTCACCACCGGGACTAGTCGGGGAGCGGTTTTTT. Looking up the rest from reference TRBV18 and TRBJ2-2 gives the full variable domain: NAGVMQNPRHLVRRRGQEARLRCSPMKGHSHVYWYRQLPEEGLKFMVYLQKENIIDESGMPKERFSAEFPKEGPSILRIQQVVRGDSAAYFCASSPPGLVGERFFGEGSRLTVL.

Remarks on this clonotype: An end of the junction differs from the germline gene, which may be a read error. The chain recombines TRBV12-3 or TRBV12-4 with TRBJ1-6; 7 bases agree with TRBD1. The length of the CDR3 is 15 residues. The CDR3 DNA follows: TGTGCCAGCAGTATCGGGACAGAAGTTAATTCACCCCTCCTCTTT. It is translated as CASSIGTEVNSPLLF.

This clonotype has just a few counts. This chain connects TRBV28 to TRBJ1-6; unclear D gene. Germline CDR1 and CDR2: MDHEN and SYDVKM. The CDR3 is 15 amino acids. The V end lost 6 bases, the J end lost 2 bases, and 11 bases lay between the germline ends. The CDR3 nucleotides read TGTGCCAGCAGCACCCCCGGGACCTATAATTCACCCCTCCACTTT. Translation: CASSTPGTYNSPLHF.

Regarding this clonotype: A much larger clone differs from this one at a single base, so this may be a read error. The CDR3 is CASAALGVGYTF. The DNA of the CDR3 is TGTGCCAGCGCCGCTCTAGGGGTTGGCTACACCTTC. The chain carries TRBV28 and TRBJ1-2; possible D gene TRBD1, 5 bases. The germline V and J ends were trimmed by 8 bases and 7 bases, with 14 bases remaining between them. Germline lookup yields CDR1 MDHEN and CDR2 SYDVKM. The CDR3 consists of 12 residues.

Written as DNA, the CDR3 is TGTGCCAGCAGTTTATGGGACAGAGGGGACTCACCCCTCCACTTT. This codes for CASSLWDRGDSPLHF. The genes are TRBV28 and TRBJ1-6; tentative D call: TRBD1 (6 bases). Germline V gives CDR1 MDHEN, CDR2 SYDVKM. V was pared by 0 bases and J by 10 bases, with 13 bases between. This CDR3 spans 15 amino acids.

This clonotype was found many times. The chain has TRBV28 and TRBJ2-2, with 8 bases lining up with TRBD1. Per the germline V gene, CDR1 is MDHEN and CDR2 is SYDVKM. V lost 5 bases and J lost 4; bases outside the gene matches: 6. The CDR3 runs to 15 residues. Written as DNA, the CDR3 is TGTGCCAGCAGTCCTGGGACAGGCCCCACCGGGGAGCTGTTTTTT. It encodes CASSPGTGPTGELFF.

This clonotype appeared many times. The CDR3 is CASSLGQPSSPLHF. CDR3 coding DNA: TGTGCCAGCAGCTTAGGACAGCCTTCTTCACCCCTCCACTTT. The J gene is TRBJ1-6, the V gene TRBV7-2; TRBD1 is a possible D gene (5 bases). Germline CDR1 SGHTA, CDR2 FQGNSA. Trimming cost V 1 base and J 9 bases, with 10 bases left between them. This CDR3 has 14 amino acids.

The table lists this clonotype with many counts. The rearrangement uses TRBV7-9 and TRBJ2-1, with a possible D match to TRBD2 (6 bases). The CDR3 has 14 amino acids. Trimming left V 10 bases short and J 8 bases short, with 21 bases between. In germline, CDR1 is SEHNR, CDR2 FQNEAQ (reference sequence). The CDR3 is CATTEGTWNHEQFF. The CDR3 DNA follows: TGTGCCACCACGGAGGGTACTTGGAACCATGAGCAGTTCTTC.

This clonotype was seen at least ten times. The chain recombines TRBV28 with TRBJ2-4; TRBD2 matches at 7 bases. Trimming removed 7 bases from V and 16 bases from J; junction bases left unmatched: 13. This CDR3 contains 12 residues. Per germline, CDR1 MDHEN and CDR2 SYDVKM. CDR3: CASNVPRGIPYF. The CDR3 DNA follows: TGTGCCAGCAACGTACCGCGGGGGATTCCCTACTTC.

This clonotype was seen ten or more times. The chain couples TRBV29-1 to TRBJ1-4, with D possibly being TRBD1 (6 bases). Looked up from germline, CDR1 is SQVTM and CDR2 is ANQGSEA. The CDR3 runs 15 residues. Trimming took off 1 base at V and 10 bases at J, with 19 bases between the two ends. In DNA form, the CDR3 reads TGCAGCGTTGAAGTCCTCACAGGGTATTCGAGAAAACTGTTTTTT. The encoded protein is CSVEVLTGYSRKLFF.

This clonotype appeared many times. This chain connects TRBV19 to TRBJ1-5; perhaps TRBD1 as D (6 bases). CDR1 LNHDA and CDR2 SQIVND come from the germline V gene (reference sequence). Trimming pared 6 bases from V and 3 bases from J, leaving 15 bases between. The CDR3 spans 15 residues. The CDR3 coding sequence is TGTGCCAGTAGGGAGGGGGGAACCCTCAATCAGCCCCAGCATTTT. It codes for CASREGGTLNQPQHF.